Sequencing of this T cell receptor beta chain was carried out in a study of synovial regulatory T cells in juvenile arthritis. Overall study: Treatments: a few naive, about 6 methotrexate, one methotrexate plus infliximab, one unknown. Regarding the study as a whole: Inflammation-associated Treg cells in blood had less TCR diversity than the remaining blood Treg cells. Across patients, iaTreg TCR repertoires were mostly private, partly shared with synovial Teff and blood CPL.

Frequency places this clone as medium-sized (0.01 to 0.1%). The target antigen is unknown. HLA-DR+ Treg cells made up the iaTreg subset. Patients were aged median approximately 10 years with disease lasting median roughly 7 years. Method: immunoSEQ multiplex PCR; TCRdb's copy keeps in-frame clones and lacks some. Recorded for this sample: fewer than 1,500 clones. The CDR3 spans 15 residues. No DNA appears here. Per germline, CDR1 MNHNS and CDR2 SASEGT. Sequenced: Treg cells from blood. Subset denoted: HLA-DR+ inflammation-associated blood Treg cells. The TCR originated in a donor younger than 30 with juvenile idiopathic arthritis. The V and J genes are TRBV6-1 and TRBJ2-3; the TCRdb call, TRBD1, lacks DNA for checking. CDR3 residues: CASTTIGGNTDTQYF.